Shown below are 31 T cell receptor beta chains from a single sample sequenced in a study of cytomegalovirus exposure and HLA in healthy donors. The PCR ran on 60 Vbeta and 13 Jbeta primers. Some clones are missing from TCRdb's copy, which holds only in-frame ones; the method was immunoSEQ multiplex PCR. Altogether 150,000 or so clones are present, about four fifths being singletons, with the ten largest covering 7.5% to 9.5%. Input material: PBMCs. The receptors originated from a male donor in good health and CMV-seropositive.

This rearrangement joins TRBV27 to TRBJ2-7, with 7 nucleotides matching TRBD1. The CDR3 extends over 17 amino acids. The germline V gene has CDR1 MNHEY and CDR2 SMNVEV (reference sequence). The J segment lost 1 base and the V segment lost 5 bases, leaving 14 bases of the junction unmatched. CDR3 protein: CASSPGRRQGESYEQYF. CDR3 nucleotide sequence: TGTGCCAGCAGTCCCGGACGCAGGCAGGGGGAGTCCTACGAGCAGTACTTC.

The genes are TRBV5-4 and TRBJ1-2; D possibly corresponds to TRBD1 (5 bases). This CDR3 is built from 14 residues. Germline V lookup: CDR1 SGHNT, CDR2 YYREEE (reference sequence). V dropped 5 bases and J dropped 6 bases, with 17 bases sitting between them. The CDR3 nucleotides read TGTGCCAGCAGACTTGCTCGAGTAGGGGATGGCTACACCTTC. It translates to CASRLARVGDGYTF. The variable domain in full, with the rest retrieved from reference TRBV5-4 and TRBJ1-2, is ETGVTQSPTHLIKTRGQQVTLRCSSQSGHNTVSWYQQALGQGPQFIFQYYREEENGRGNFPPRFSGLQFPNYSSELNVNALELDDSALYLCASRLARVGDGYTFGSGTRLTVV.

The chain joins TRBV6-4 to TRBJ2-3; 8 bases line up with TRBD2. Germline trimming cut 7 bases from V and 4 bases from J; bases unmatched to any gene: 7. The CDR3 has 14 amino acids. Germline V CDR1 and CDR2: MRHNA, SNTAGT. The CDR3: CASKQREWSDTQYF. For the CDR3, the DNA is TGTGCCAGCAAGCAGCGGGAGTGGTCAGATACGCAGTATTTT.

V is TRBV6-5 and J is TRBJ2-7, with D maybe TRBD2 (5 bases). Trimming removed 4 bases at V and 7 bases at J, with 8 bases between. CDR1 and CDR2 (germline): MNHEY, SVGAGI. The CDR3 covers 11 residues. In DNA form, the CDR3 reads TGTGCCAGCAGTTTGAAGCGGGAGCAGTACTTC. This sequence encodes CASSLKREQYF.

The chain couples TRBV6-5 to TRBJ2-7; 7 bases line up with TRBD1. V was clipped by 2 bases and J by 0 bases; unmatched bases: 1. Germline V CDR1 and CDR2: MNHEY, SVGAGI. This CDR3 contains 14 residues. The CDR3 nucleotides are TGTGCCAGCAGTTACGGGACAGACTCCTACGAGCAGTACTTC. Amino acids: CASSYGTDSYEQYF.

This chain connects TRBV7-9 to TRBJ2-7, with a possible D match to TRBD1 (7 bases). Trimming stripped 5 bases from V and 6 bases from J, with 26 bases between. The CDR3 consists of 17 residues. Germline V gives CDR1 SEHNR, CDR2 FQNEAQ (reference sequence). The CDR3 DNA follows: TGTGCCAGCAGCGCGGGACAGCCAAACCCCTTTATTGGCGAGCAGTACTTC. It translates to CASSAGQPNPFIGEQYF. The full variable domain, with the rest looked up from reference TRBV7-9 and TRBJ2-7, is DTGVSQNPRHKITKRGQNVTFRCDPISEHNRLYWYRQTLGQGPEFLTYFQNEAQLEKSRLLSDRFSAERPKGSFSTLEIQRTEQGDSAMYLCASSAGQPNPFIGEQYFGPGTRLTVT.

V is TRBV7-2 and J is TRBJ1-5; 7 bases match TRBD1. V lost 8 bases and J lost 1; bases outside the gene matches: 8. CDR1 and CDR2 (germline): SGHTA, FQGNSA. The CDR3 sequence is 15 residues long. The CDR3 coding sequence is TGTGCCAGCGAACCGGGAGGGGGCAGCAATCAGCCCCAGCATTTT. As protein: CASEPGGGSNQPQHF.

The V call is TRBV11-2, the J call TRBJ2-5; weak D call: TRBD2 (6 bases). The CDR3 contains 17 residues. Trimming left V 2 bases short and J 4 bases short, with 20 bases between. CDR1 is SGHAT, CDR2 FQNNGV, per germline. In DNA form, the CDR3 reads TGTGCCAGCAGCTTACCCAGGGACTCCCGTAGTGGAGAGACCCAGTACTTC. This sequence encodes CASSLPRDSRSGETQYF.

CDR3 region: CASSRRGGSYNEQFF. The CDR3 DNA sequence: TGTGCCAGCAGTCGGAGGGGTGGCTCCTACAATGAGCAGTTCTTC. This chain uses TRBV2 with TRBJ2-1; possible D gene TRBD2, 6 bases. Trimming shortened V by 5 bases and J by 0 bases, and 11 bases separated the two germline ends. Germline V CDR1 and CDR2: SNHLY, FYNNEI. This CDR3 has 15 amino acids.

The chain combines TRBV27 with TRBJ1-2, with 11 bases that match TRBD1. CDR3 length equals 16 residues. Germline V gene data show CDR1 as MNHEY and CDR2 as SMNVEV (reference sequence). The V gene end was trimmed by 2 bases and the J gene end by 7 bases; junction bases not matched to a gene: 9. The CDR3 DNA sequence: TGTGCCAGCAGTTTACACCGGGGACAGGGGGAGGGTGGCTACACCTTC. The encoded protein is CASSLHRGQGEGGYTF.

V and J are TRBV18 and TRBJ1-2; 7 bases agree with TRBD1. This CDR3 has 14 amino acids. Unmatched junction bases numbered 9, after V lost 3 bases and J lost 8 bases. Germline lookup yields CDR1 KGHSH and CDR2 LQKENI. The CDR3 region is CASSPNIRDSGYTF. The DNA of the CDR3 is TGTGCCAGCTCACCGAATATCCGGGACAGCGGCTACACCTTC.

This chain links TRBV27 with TRBJ1-2, with 9 bases identical to TRBD1. Germline V gene data show CDR1 as MNHEY and CDR2 as SMNVEV (reference sequence). This CDR3 comprises 16 residues. J gave up 5 bases and V 0 bases, and 7 bases lay outside the gene matches. CDR3 sequence (DNA): TGTGCCAGCAGTTTATCGAACAGGGGGCTAAGGTATGGCTACACCTTC. The encoded protein is CASSLSNRGLRYGYTF.

The genes are TRBV5-1 and TRBJ2-3, with 7 bases aligning to TRBD1. Germline CDR1 SGHRS, CDR2 YFSETQ. This CDR3 has 16 amino acids. V gave up 0 bases and J gave up 0 bases; unmatched junction bases: 4. The CDR3 is CASSLATGVSTDTQYF. Here the CDR3 DNA reads TGCGCCAGCAGCTTGGCTACAGGGGTGAGCACAGATACGCAGTATTTT.

This clone has more than one count but fewer than ten. V and J are TRBV7-8 and TRBJ2-7; D may be TRBD2 (6 bases). Trimming removed 5 bases from V and 3 bases from J, with 11 bases in between. The CDR3 length is 13 residues. Germline V gene data show CDR1 as SGHVS and CDR2 as FQNEAQ. The CDR3 DNA is TGTGCCAGCAGCGGAGGGCTTCTCTACGAGCAGTACTTC. Its protein product is CASSGGLLYEQYF.

Remarks on this clone: The CDR3 does not end in the conserved phenylalanine or tryptophan, so this is likely a read error. The rearrangement links TRBV10-3 to TRBJ1-2, with D possibly being TRBD1 (6 bases). CDR1 and CDR2 from the germline V gene are ENHRY and SYGVKD. CDR3 size: 13 residues. Trimming cost V 6 bases and J 6 bases, with 14 bases left between them. CDR3 in amino acids: CAISPTGSDGYTL. The CDR3 region has the DNA TGTGCCATCAGCCCAACAGGGTCGGATGGCTACACCCTC.

The count of this clone is one. The chain uses TRBV6-5 and TRBJ1-2; D is ambiguous. The V gene's germline CDR1 is MNHEY and CDR2 SVGAGI. The CDR3 is 12 residues long. The V gene lost 4 bases and the J gene lost 13 bases, with 16 bases spanning the gap. The CDR3 sequence: CASSSAGEKGTF. In DNA, the CDR3 is TGTGCCAGCAGTTCGGCCGGGGAAAAGGGCACCTTC.

V usage is TRBV15 and J usage is TRBJ2-4; TRBD2 matches 8 bases. The CDR3 covers 20 residues. V shed 0 bases, J shed 0 bases, and the junction held 13 bases outside the gene matches. Looked up from germline, CDR1 is LNHNV and CDR2 is YYDKDF (reference sequence). The CDR3 nucleotides are TGTGCCACCAGCAGAGAGGGGGGAGGCGGACTAGCAATAGCCAAAAACATTCAGTACTTC. The encoded protein is CATSREGGGGLAIAKNIQYF.

The chain uses TRBV19 and TRBJ2-5; 7 bases are a match to TRBD2. CDR1 is LNHDA and CDR2 is SQIVND in the germline V gene (reference sequence). The CDR3 covers 14 residues. Trimming took 3 bases from V and 4 from J; bases not matched to a gene: 5. CDR3 protein: CASSMEREGETQYF. The CDR3 nucleotides are TGTGCCAGTAGTATGGAAAGGGAGGGAGAGACCCAGTACTTC.

The rearrangement links TRBV21-1 to TRBJ1-4; the listed D gene, TRBD1, was not tested against the DNA. TRBV21-1 is listed as a pseudogene. The CDR3 length is 19 residues. This chain's CDR3 is CASSIPPGQGAGTNEKLFF. In nucleotides, the CDR3 is TGTGCCAGCAGCATACCCCCGGGACAGGGGGCTGGGACTAATGAAAAACTGTTTTTT.

The gene calls are TRBV9 and TRBJ2-1; no definite D call. Germline values: CDR1 SGDLS, CDR2 YYNGEE. Trimming removed 0 bases at V and 4 bases at J, with 23 bases between. The CDR3 is made up of 19 amino acids. The CDR3 coding sequence is TGTGCCAGCAGCGTAGCTATGTCGCGGTATACCCCAAAGTACAATGAGCAGTTCTTC. Amino acids: CASSVAMSRYTPKYNEQFF.

The count of this clone is one. The gene calls are TRBV11-2 and TRBJ1-3, with D unresolved. CDR1 and CDR2 from the germline V gene are SGHAT and FQNNGV. V was pared by 4 bases and J by 4 bases, with 14 bases between. CDR3 length: 15 amino acids. The CDR3 spells CASSSLREPGNTIYF. The CDR3 DNA follows: TGTGCCAGCAGCTCTTTGAGGGAACCCGGAAACACCATATATTTT.

V usage is TRBV28 and J usage is TRBJ2-7; the D gene is possibly TRBD2 (6 bases). Germline CDR1 reads MDHEN; CDR2 reads SYDVKM. The CDR3 extends over 12 amino acids. Between the trimmed V and J ends, which lost 5 bases and 3 bases, there was a span of 8 bases. The chain's CDR3 is CASSRGIYEQYF. Written as DNA, the CDR3 is TGTGCCAGCAGTCGGGGGATCTACGAGCAGTACTTC.

The chain uses TRBV18 and TRBJ1-6; 7 bases line up with TRBD1. Germline lookup yields CDR1 KGHSH and CDR2 LQKENI. The junction had 10 bases not matched to a gene; V was cut back by 3 bases and J by 8 bases. The CDR3 loop spans 16 amino acids. This CDR3 is CASSPLEGARDSPLHF. DNA of the CDR3: TGTGCCAGCTCACCCTTGGAGGGGGCCCGGGATTCACCCCTCCACTTT. Supplemented by reference TRBV18 and TRBJ1-6, the full variable domain reads NAGVMQNPRHLVRRRGQEARLRCSPMKGHSHVYWYRQLPEEGLKFMVYLQKENIIDESGMPKERFSAEFPKEGPSILRIQQVVRGDSAAYFCASSPLEGARDSPLHFGNGTRLTVT.

A few counts support this clone. V usage is TRBV5-1 and J usage is TRBJ2-2; 8 nucleotides match TRBD2. Germline assignment: CDR1 SGHRS and CDR2 YFSETQ. V lost 1 base and J lost 3; bases outside the gene matches: 8. This CDR3 has 17 residues. CDR3 DNA: TGCGCCAGCAGCTTGATGCTACTAGCGGAGCACACCGGGGAGCTGTTTTTT. This codes for CASSLMLLAEHTGELFF.

The chain employs TRBV2 and TRBJ2-1, with 9 bases fitting TRBD1. Germline CDR1 SNHLY, CDR2 FYNNEI. This CDR3 is 16 amino acids long. Germline trimming cut 5 bases from V and 1 base from J; bases unmatched to any gene: 6. The chain's CDR3 is CASSPGTGQSYNEQFF. The CDR3 DNA sequence: TGTGCCAGCAGTCCCGGGACAGGGCAATCCTACAATGAGCAGTTCTTC.

In its sample, this clone was seen a few times. The chain employs TRBV4-3 and TRBJ2-3; TRBD2 aligns across 7 bases. J lost 9 bases, V lost 1 base, and 4 bases had no gene match. This CDR3 is built from 13 residues. CDR1 is LGHNA and CDR2 is YSLEER in the germline V gene. Written as DNA, the CDR3 is TGCGCCAGCAGCCAAGGACTAGCCCCCACGCAGTATTTT. Translation gives CASSQGLAPTQYF.

The chain is built from TRBV19 and TRBJ2-7; maybe TRBD2 (5 bases). The V gene's germline CDR1 is LNHDA and CDR2 SQIVND (reference sequence). V was clipped by 3 bases and J by 3 bases, with 9 bases between them. This CDR3 is 13 amino acids long. The CDR3 sequence is CASSIAAGYEQYF. The CDR3, as DNA: TGTGCCAGTAGTATCGCTGCGGGCTACGAGCAGTACTTC.

This CDR3 reads CASMLRGNQPQHF. The CDR3 coding sequence is TGTGCCAGTATGTTGAGGGGCAATCAGCCCCAGCATTTT. V gene TRBV19 combines with J gene TRBJ1-5; D ambiguous. Between the trimmed V and J ends, which lost 7 bases and 2 bases, there was a span of 9 bases. Germline CDR1 reads LNHDA; CDR2 reads SQIVND (reference sequence). The CDR3 sequence is 13 residues long.

V and J are TRBV7-2 and TRBJ2-7; 7 bases line up with TRBD1. Germline loops: CDR1 SGHTA, CDR2 FQGNSA. The V gene end was trimmed by 5 bases and the J gene end by 7 bases; junction bases not matched to a gene: 11. The length of the CDR3 is 14 residues. In DNA form, the CDR3 reads TGTGCCAGCAGCGGCCTCGGGACAGTGAGAGAGCAGTACTTC. Protein product: CASSGLGTVREQYF.

V gene TRBV9 combines with J gene TRBJ2-1; a weak D match, TRBD2 (6 bases). Trimming shortened V by 4 bases and J by 4 bases, and 24 bases separated the two germline ends. The CDR3 is 18 residues long. Germline CDR1 reads SGDLS; CDR2 reads YYNGEE. CDR3 DNA sequence: TGTGCCAGCAGCCCCTTTCTAGCGCTGACATCTGCATACAATGAGCAGTTCTTC. It yields the protein CASSPFLALTSAYNEQFF.

The V call is TRBV19, the J call TRBJ2-5; the D gene is possibly TRBD1 (5 bases). Trimming removed 0 bases at V and 4 bases at J, with 12 bases between. The V gene's germline CDR1 is LNHDA and CDR2 SQIVND (reference sequence). CDR3 size: 15 residues. The CDR3 is CASSIDRASGETQYF. DNA of the CDR3: TGTGCCAGTAGTATAGACAGGGCCTCCGGAGAGACCCAGTACTTC.